The 30 T cell receptor beta chains below were found in one sample sequenced in a study of Tregs in tolerant kidney transplant recipients. Clones were sequenced by immunoSEQ multiplex PCR, and TCRdb holds only the in-frame ones, with some missing. The table lists under 95,000 clones, less than 95% of them singletons. Sequenced here: Tregs from blood, sampled before the transplant. Receptors were obtained from a human donor who received a combined kidney and bone marrow transplant.

The chain combines TRBV10-2 with TRBJ1-4; no definite D call. Germline V lookup: CDR1 WSHSY, CDR2 SAAADI. CDR3 length equals 15 residues. Trimming shortened V by 8 bases and J by 0 bases, and 13 bases separated the two germline ends. The CDR3 sequence is CASVARSPTNEKLFF. CDR3 DNA: TGCGCCAGCGTGGCGAGGTCCCCAACTAATGAAAAACTGTTTTTT.

The genes are TRBV5-4 and TRBJ2-1; 13 bases line up with TRBD2. Germline CDR1 and CDR2: SGHNT and YYREEE (reference sequence). The CDR3 loop spans 15 amino acids. J gave up 7 bases and V 4 bases, and 5 bases lay outside the gene matches. This chain's CDR3 is CASSPGLAGVNEQFF. The CDR3 DNA is TGTGCCAGCAGCCCTGGACTAGCGGGAGTTAATGAGCAGTTCTTC. Drawing the rest from reference TRBV5-4 and TRBJ2-1, the complete variable domain is ETGVTQSPTHLIKTRGQQVTLRCSSQSGHNTVSWYQQALGQGPQFIFQYYREEENGRGNFPPRFSGLQFPNYSSELNVNALELDDSALYLCASSPGLAGVNEQFFGPGTRLTVL.

The chain joins TRBV11-2 to TRBJ2-3; D may be TRBD1 (5 bases). The CDR3 runs to 15 residues. Germline V gives CDR1 SGHAT, CDR2 FQNNGV. V was pared by 4 bases and J by 0 bases, with 11 bases between. The CDR3 DNA reads as TGTGCCAGCAGCTCCTCAGGGTCTAGCACAGATACGCAGTATTTT. This gives the protein CASSSSGSSTDTQYF.

This clone was seen just once. This sequence joins TRBV5-1 and TRBJ2-3, with D uncertain. Between the trimmed V and J ends, which lost 2 bases and 5 bases, there was a span of 12 bases. This CDR3 has 14 amino acids. Germline V gene lookup returns CDR1 SGHRS and CDR2 YFSETQ. The CDR3 is CASSFLGPQDTQYF. CDR3 DNA: TGCGCCAGCAGCTTCTTGGGTCCCCAAGATACGCAGTATTTT.

CDR3 protein: CASSAGGYNYGYTF. The CDR3 nucleotides are TGTGCCAGCAGCGCGGGGGGCTATAACTATGGCTACACCTTC. This rearrangement joins TRBV27 to TRBJ1-2, with a tentative D call TRBD1 (6 bases). The length of the CDR3 is 14 residues. Trimming stripped 6 bases from V and 1 base from J, with 12 bases between. CDR1 is MNHEY, CDR2 SMNVEV, per germline (reference sequence).

The J gene is TRBJ1-6, the V gene TRBV18, with no clear D. The CDR3 consists of 15 residues. Trimming shortened V by 4 bases and J by 5 bases, and 12 bases separated the two germline ends. Germline lookup yields CDR1 KGHSH and CDR2 LQKENI. The chain's CDR3 is CASSLHTADNSPLHF. The CDR3 region has the DNA TGTGCCAGCTCACTGCACACGGCCGATAATTCACCCCTCCACTTT.

The V call is TRBV19, the J call TRBJ1-6; 9 bases fit TRBD1. The V segment lost 5 bases and the J segment 9 bases; nucleotides outside the gene matches: 5. The V gene's germline CDR1 is LNHDA and CDR2 SQIVND (reference sequence). This CDR3 is built from 14 residues. CDR3 loop: CASSPGTGSSPLHF. The CDR3 coding sequence is TGTGCCAGTAGTCCCGGGACAGGGAGTTCACCCCTCCACTTT.

The genes are TRBV5-1 and TRBJ1-1, with 11 bases that match TRBD1. Germline CDR1 SGHRS, CDR2 YFSETQ. The CDR3 runs to 14 residues. The V segment lost 4 bases and the J segment 11 bases; nucleotides outside the gene matches: 10. The CDR3 sequence: CASSQGTGGVWAFF. The CDR3 nucleotides are TGCGCCAGCAGCCAGGGGACAGGGGGTGTTTGGGCTTTCTTT.

This sequence joins TRBV7-2 and TRBJ2-3; TRBD2 aligns across 8 bases. CDR3 size: 15 residues. Per germline, CDR1 SGHTA and CDR2 FQGNSA. The V and J ends lost 4 bases and 3 bases, in that order; junction bases with no gene match: 6. The CDR3 nucleotides are TGTGCCAGCAGCTCGGACGGGACTAGAACAGATACGCAGTATTTT. Its translation: CASSSDGTRTDTQYF.

The rearrangement uses TRBV6-5 and TRBJ1-3; no clear D. The germline V gene encodes CDR1 MNHEY and CDR2 SVGAGI. The CDR3 sequence is 14 residues long. The ends were cut back, 4 bases at V and 1 base at J, with 8 bases in the middle. CDR3 amino acids: CASSSPLSGNTIYF. The CDR3 DNA is TGTGCCAGCAGTTCCCCCTTGTCTGGAAACACCATATATTTT.

This chain links TRBV27 with TRBJ2-2, with a possible D match to TRBD1 (6 bases). The V gene's germline CDR1 is MNHEY and CDR2 SMNVEV (reference sequence). V dropped 4 bases and J dropped 6 bases, with 9 bases sitting between them. The CDR3 covers 13 residues. The CDR3 loop reads CASSSGVAGELFF. CDR3 nucleotides: TGTGCCAGCAGTTCAGGGGTGGCCGGGGAGCTGTTTTTT.

The chain uses TRBV20-1 and TRBJ2-5; D is uncertain. The V end lost 5 bases, the J end lost 4 bases, and 8 bases lay between the germline ends. The length of the CDR3 is 11 residues. Germline V gene lookup returns CDR1 DFQATT and CDR2 SNEGSKA (reference sequence). CDR3 residues: CSAGKAETQYF. The CDR3 nucleotides read TGCAGTGCTGGCAAAGCAGAGACCCAGTACTTC.

This clone was counted once. CDR3 nucleotide sequence: TGTGCCAGCAGTTGGCGTGCCCGAGGGTCCTACGAGCAGTACTTC. Protein product: CASSWRARGSYEQYF. V usage is TRBV28 and J usage is TRBJ2-7; D possibly corresponds to TRBD2 (5 bases). Trimming shortened V by 4 bases and J by 1 base, and 14 bases separated the two germline ends. The germline V gene has CDR1 MDHEN and CDR2 SYDVKM. The CDR3 is 15 amino acids.

The chain employs TRBV10-2 and TRBJ1-5; D gene ambiguous. CDR3 size: 14 residues. The V end was cut by 0 bases, the J end by 0 bases, with 3 bases between. Germline-derived CDR1 and CDR2 are WSHSY and SAAADI. The CDR3 bases are TGCGCCAGCAGTGAGTCCCTTAGCAATCAGCCCCAGCATTTT. Encoded protein: CASSESLSNQPQHF.

The chain recombines TRBV28 with TRBJ2-7, with D possibly matching TRBD1 (6 bases). Germline V gene data show CDR1 as MDHEN and CDR2 as SYDVKM. V shed 4 bases and J shed 2 bases, with 6 bases lying between them. This CDR3 has 12 residues. CDR3 amino acids: CASSSGAYEQYF. The CDR3 coding sequence is TGTGCCAGCAGTTCAGGGGCCTACGAGCAGTACTTC.

The gene calls are TRBV28 and TRBJ1-5, with a weak D call TRBD1 (6 bases). The V end was cut by 7 bases, the J end by 0 bases, with 25 bases between. The germline CDR1 and CDR2 sequences are MDHEN and SYDVKM. The CDR3 covers 19 residues. The CDR3 DNA sequence: TGTGCCAGCACTTCCCCCGGGGGCGATACACTGTATAGCAATCAGCCCCAGCATTTT. It yields the protein CASTSPGGDTLYSNQPQHF.

This clone was counted between two and nine times. J is TRBJ2-7 and V is TRBV2; D possibly uses TRBD1 or TRBD2 (5 bases each). In germline, CDR1 is SNHLY, CDR2 FYNNEI. The CDR3 runs 12 residues. The V end was cut by 7 bases, the J end by 4 bases, with 11 bases between. The CDR3, as DNA: TGTGCCAGCAACCGAGGGGATTACGAGCAGTACTTC. It encodes CASNRGDYEQYF.

The rearrangement links TRBV4-1 to TRBJ2-7; 10 nucleotides line up with TRBD1. Trimming took 3 bases from V and 6 from J; bases not matched to a gene: 11. The CDR3 has 16 amino acids. Germline V CDR1 and CDR2: MGHRA, YSYEKL. The CDR3 loop reads CASSHGTGDFSSEQYF. CDR3 sequence (DNA): TGCGCCAGCAGCCATGGGACAGGGGATTTTTCGTCCGAGCAGTACTTC.

The rearrangement uses TRBV14 and TRBJ1-2, with 11 positions matching TRBD1. The CDR3 has 14 amino acids. Germline V gene data show CDR1 as SGHDN and CDR2 as FVKESK. V gave up 6 bases and J gave up 4 bases; unmatched junction bases: 4. The CDR3 sequence is CASSPGTGGYGYTF. The DNA of the CDR3 is TGTGCCAGCAGTCCCGGGACAGGGGGCTATGGCTACACCTTC.

J is TRBJ2-3 and V is TRBV7-9; TRBD2 is a possible D gene (6 bases). V was shortened by 5 bases and J by 0 bases, with 15 bases between the two germline ends. Germline V CDR1 and CDR2: SEHNR, FQNEAQ (reference sequence). The CDR3 contains 16 residues. CDR3 region: CASSPERAPSTDTQYF. In DNA, the CDR3 is TGTGCCAGCAGCCCGGAGCGGGCTCCTAGCACAGATACGCAGTATTTT.

This clone was seen a single time. This specimen includes other DNA sequences encoding the same CDR3. CDR3 nucleotides: TGTGCCAGCAGTTTCCGGGACAGGGATAGCAATCAGCCCCAGCATTTT. Encoded protein: CASSFRDRDSNQPQHF. The chain links TRBV27 to TRBJ1-5; TRBD1 agrees at 9 bases. The CDR3 has 16 residues. Trimming cost V 3 bases and J 0 bases; bases outside gene matches: 3. Germline values: CDR1 MNHEY, CDR2 SMNVEV (reference sequence).

V is TRBV18 and J is TRBJ1-3; D ambiguous. The germline V gene encodes CDR1 KGHSH and CDR2 LQKENI. This CDR3 comprises 15 residues. Trimming pared 0 bases from V and 0 bases from J, leaving 6 bases between. CDR3 amino acids: CASSPPGNSGNTIYF. The CDR3 DNA sequence: TGTGCCAGCTCACCACCGGGGAACTCTGGAAACACCATATATTTT.

The J gene is TRBJ1-5, the V gene TRBV28, with D perhaps matching TRBD1 (6 bases). The germline V and J ends were trimmed by 6 bases and 5 bases, with 17 bases remaining between them. The CDR3 has 15 amino acids. Germline loops: CDR1 MDHEN, CDR2 SYDVKM. Here the CDR3 DNA reads TGTGCCAGCAGAACCGGGACGGGGGCCGATCAGCCCCAGCATTTT. Amino acid sequence: CASRTGTGADQPQHF.

This rearrangement joins TRBV28 to TRBJ2-1, with D possibly being TRBD2 (6 bases). Per the germline V gene, CDR1 is MDHEN and CDR2 is SYDVKM. The CDR3 is 15 amino acids. V shed 6 bases and J shed 3 bases, with 15 bases lying between them. The CDR3 DNA reads as TGTGCCAGCAGCGAGGCCGGGGGTGTCTACAATGAGCAGTTCTTC. This encodes CASSEAGGVYNEQFF.

J is TRBJ2-1 and V is TRBV28, with D unclear. Germline CDR1 MDHEN, CDR2 SYDVKM. The CDR3 loop spans 12 amino acids. Trimming stripped 6 bases from V and 12 bases from J, with 15 bases between. The CDR3 nucleotides read TGTGCCAGCAGCCCCCTGGGCCAAGGGCAGTTCTTC. Amino acid sequence: CASSPLGQGQFF.

The chain links TRBV6-1 to TRBJ1-6; D remains ambiguous. The CDR3 is 14 residues long. Per germline, CDR1 MNHNS and CDR2 SASEGT. V dropped 5 bases and J dropped 4 bases, with 9 bases sitting between them. The CDR3 DNA reads as TGTGCCAGCAGTTTGACTGATTATAATTCACCCCTCCACTTT. This encodes CASSLTDYNSPLHF.

The chain couples TRBV5-8 to TRBJ2-5, with a tentative D call TRBD2 (5 bases). CDR3 length: 15 residues. Trimming took 2 bases from V and 2 from J, leaving 13 bases between them. The germline gives CDR1 SGHTS, CDR2 YDEGEE. Here the CDR3 reads CASSFMAGIQETQYF. In nucleotides, the CDR3 is TGTGCCAGCAGCTTCATGGCGGGCATACAAGAGACCCAGTACTTC. The variable domain in full, with the rest retrieved from reference TRBV5-8 and TRBJ2-5, is EAGVTQSPTHLIKTRGQQATLRCSPISGHTSVYWYQQALGLGLQFLLWYDEGEERNRGNFPPRFSGRQFPNYSSELNVNALELEDSALYLCASSFMAGIQETQYFGPGTRLLVL.

This clone was found once. V is TRBV5-4 and J is TRBJ2-1, with 11 bases fitting TRBD1. Germline-derived CDR1 and CDR2 are SGHNT and YYREEE (reference sequence). The V and J ends lost 6 bases and 4 bases, in that order; junction bases with no gene match: 6. This CDR3 comprises 15 residues. CDR3 sequence reads: CASNPGQGAYNEQFF. CDR3 nucleotides: TGTGCCAGCAACCCCGGACAGGGGGCGTACAATGAGCAGTTCTTC.

CDR3 sequence reads: CASRALGGGNTEAFF. Here the CDR3 DNA reads TGTGCCAGTAGAGCATTAGGGGGCGGAAACACTGAAGCTTTCTTT. The J gene is TRBJ1-1, the V gene TRBV19; 7 bases map to TRBD1. The germline gives CDR1 LNHDA, CDR2 SQIVND (reference sequence). Trimming removed 6 bases from V and 2 bases from J; junction bases left unmatched: 9. This CDR3 comprises 15 residues.

On this clone: One junction end does not reproduce the germline sequence, and a read error may be involved. The chain is built from TRBV28 and TRBJ1-1; possibly TRBD1 for D (5 bases). In germline, CDR1 is MDHEN, CDR2 SYDVKM. The CDR3 loop spans 12 amino acids. The CDR3 protein is CASSALIGLGGF. CDR3 coding DNA: TGTGCCAGCAGCGCCTTAATAGGGCTCGGGGGCTTT.